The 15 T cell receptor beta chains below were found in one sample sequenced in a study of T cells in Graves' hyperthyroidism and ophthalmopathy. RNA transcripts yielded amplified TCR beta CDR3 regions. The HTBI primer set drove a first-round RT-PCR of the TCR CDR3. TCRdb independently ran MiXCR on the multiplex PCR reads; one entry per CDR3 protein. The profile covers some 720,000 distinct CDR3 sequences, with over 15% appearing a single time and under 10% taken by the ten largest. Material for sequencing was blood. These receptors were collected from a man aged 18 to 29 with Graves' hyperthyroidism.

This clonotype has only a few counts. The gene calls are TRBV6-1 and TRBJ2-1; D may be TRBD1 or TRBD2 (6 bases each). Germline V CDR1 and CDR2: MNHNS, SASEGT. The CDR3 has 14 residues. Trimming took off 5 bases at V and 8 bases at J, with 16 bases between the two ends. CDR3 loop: CASSYFGGHDEQFF. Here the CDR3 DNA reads TGTGCCAGCAGTTATTTTGGGGGGCACGATGAGCAGTTCTTC.

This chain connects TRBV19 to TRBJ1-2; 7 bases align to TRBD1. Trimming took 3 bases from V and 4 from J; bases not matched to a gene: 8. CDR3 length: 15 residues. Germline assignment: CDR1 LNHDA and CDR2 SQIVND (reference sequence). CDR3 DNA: TGTGCCAGTAGTATGAAGACAGGGCGGAGCTATGGCTACACCTTC. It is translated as CASSMKTGRSYGYTF. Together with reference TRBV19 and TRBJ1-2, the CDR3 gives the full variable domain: DGGITQSPKYLFRKEGQNVTLSCEQNLNHDAMYWYRQDPGQGLRLIYYSQIVNDFQKGDIAEGYSVSREKKESFPLTVTSAQKNPTAFYLCASSMKTGRSYGYTFGSGTRLTVV.

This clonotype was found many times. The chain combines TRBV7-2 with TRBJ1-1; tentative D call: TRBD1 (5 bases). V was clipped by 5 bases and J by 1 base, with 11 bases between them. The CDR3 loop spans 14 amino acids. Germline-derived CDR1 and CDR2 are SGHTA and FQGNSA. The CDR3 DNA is TGTGCCAGCAGCCCCGGGGCGGCGAACACTGAAGCTTTCTTT. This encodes CASSPGAANTEAFF.

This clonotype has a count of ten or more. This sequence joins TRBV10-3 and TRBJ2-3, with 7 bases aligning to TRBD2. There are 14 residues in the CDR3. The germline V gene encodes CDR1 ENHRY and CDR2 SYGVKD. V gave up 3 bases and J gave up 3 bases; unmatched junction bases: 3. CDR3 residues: CAISESSGTDTQYF. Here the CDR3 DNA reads TGTGCCATCAGTGAAAGTAGCGGGACAGATACGCAGTATTTT.

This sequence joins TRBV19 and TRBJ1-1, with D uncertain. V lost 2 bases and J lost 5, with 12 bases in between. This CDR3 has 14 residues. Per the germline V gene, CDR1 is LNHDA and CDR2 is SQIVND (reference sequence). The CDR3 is CASSIPASWTEAFF. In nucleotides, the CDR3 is TGTGCCAGTAGTATACCGGCTTCGTGGACTGAAGCTTTCTTT.

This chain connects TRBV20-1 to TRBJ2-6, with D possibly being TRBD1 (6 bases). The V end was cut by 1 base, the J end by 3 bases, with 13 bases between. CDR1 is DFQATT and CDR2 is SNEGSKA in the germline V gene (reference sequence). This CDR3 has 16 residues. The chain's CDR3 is CSARGEGGVGANVLTF. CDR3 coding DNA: TGCAGTGCTAGAGGGGAAGGGGGTGTTGGGGCCAACGTCCTGACTTTC.

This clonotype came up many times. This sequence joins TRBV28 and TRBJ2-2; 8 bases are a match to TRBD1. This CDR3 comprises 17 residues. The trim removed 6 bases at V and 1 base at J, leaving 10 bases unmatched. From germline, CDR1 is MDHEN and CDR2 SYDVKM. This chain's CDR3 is CASSRRTGFGNTGELFF. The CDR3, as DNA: TGTGCCAGCAGCCGCCGGACAGGGTTTGGGAACACCGGGGAGCTGTTTTTT.

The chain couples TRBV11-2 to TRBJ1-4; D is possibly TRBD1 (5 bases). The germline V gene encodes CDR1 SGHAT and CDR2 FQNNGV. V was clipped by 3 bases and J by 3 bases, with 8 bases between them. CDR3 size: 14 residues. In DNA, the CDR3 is TGTGCCAGCAGCTTTGGGGCTGCTAATGAAAAACTGTTTTTT. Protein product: CASSFGAANEKLFF.

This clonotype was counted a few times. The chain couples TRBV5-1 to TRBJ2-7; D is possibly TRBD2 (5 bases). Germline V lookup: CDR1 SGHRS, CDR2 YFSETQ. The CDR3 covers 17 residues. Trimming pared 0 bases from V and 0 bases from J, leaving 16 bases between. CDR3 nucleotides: TGCGCCAGCAGCTTGGCAGCATCGGAGGTCAGCTCCTACGAGCAGTACTTC. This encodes CASSLAASEVSSYEQYF.

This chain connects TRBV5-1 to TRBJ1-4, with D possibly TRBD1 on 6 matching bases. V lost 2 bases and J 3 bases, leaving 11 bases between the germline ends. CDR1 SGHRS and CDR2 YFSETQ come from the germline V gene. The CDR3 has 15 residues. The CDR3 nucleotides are TGCGCCAGCAGCTTTTGGGGGGCCTCTAATGAAAAACTGTTTTTT. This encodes CASSFWGASNEKLFF.

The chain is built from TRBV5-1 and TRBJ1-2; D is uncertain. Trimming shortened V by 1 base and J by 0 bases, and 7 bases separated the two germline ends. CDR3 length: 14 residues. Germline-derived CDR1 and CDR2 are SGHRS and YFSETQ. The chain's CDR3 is CASSLSIANYGYTF. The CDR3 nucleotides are TGCGCCAGCAGCTTGAGTATAGCTAACTATGGCTACACCTTC. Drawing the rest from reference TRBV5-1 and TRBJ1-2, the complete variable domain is KAGVTQTPRYLIKTRGQQVTLSCSPISGHRSVSWYQQTPGQGLQFLFEYFSETQRNKGNFPGRFSGRQFSNSRSEMNVSTLELGDSALYLCASSLSIANYGYTFGSGTRLTVV.

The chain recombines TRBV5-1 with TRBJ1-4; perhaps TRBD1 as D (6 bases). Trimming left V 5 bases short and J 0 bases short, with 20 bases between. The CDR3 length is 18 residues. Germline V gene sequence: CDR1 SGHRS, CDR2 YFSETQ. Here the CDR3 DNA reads TGCGCCAGCAGTCCGGGACAACCAGCACTTGCAACTAATGAAAAACTGTTTTTT. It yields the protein CASSPGQPALATNEKLFF.

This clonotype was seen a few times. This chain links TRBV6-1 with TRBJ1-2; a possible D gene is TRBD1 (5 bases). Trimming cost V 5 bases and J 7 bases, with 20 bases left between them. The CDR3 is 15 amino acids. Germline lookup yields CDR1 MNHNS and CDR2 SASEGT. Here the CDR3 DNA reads TGTGCCAGCAGTCCCCTGACAGTAACCCGATTTGGCTACACCTTC. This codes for CASSPLTVTRFGYTF.

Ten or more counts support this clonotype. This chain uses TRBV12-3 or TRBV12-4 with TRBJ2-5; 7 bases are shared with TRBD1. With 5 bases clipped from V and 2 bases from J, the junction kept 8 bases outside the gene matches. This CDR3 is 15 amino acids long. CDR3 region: CASSPRQGPQETQYF. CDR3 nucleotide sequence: TGTGCCAGCAGTCCCCGACAGGGCCCTCAAGAGACCCAGTACTTC.

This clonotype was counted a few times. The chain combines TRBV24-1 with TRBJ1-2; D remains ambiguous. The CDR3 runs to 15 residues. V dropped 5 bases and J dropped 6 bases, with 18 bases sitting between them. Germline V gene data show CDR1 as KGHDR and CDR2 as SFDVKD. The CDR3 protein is CATSGQSTSTDGYTF. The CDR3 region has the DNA TGTGCCACCAGTGGACAATCTACCTCTACGGATGGCTACACCTTC.